These 2 T cell receptor beta chains were all obtained from the same sample, sequenced in a study of blood T cells in healthy people across ages. A second about 7 to 12 cycle PCR used barcoded and J-beta primers. Via MiXCR, TCRdb re-called the 5' RACE reads, giving one row per CDR3 protein. The sample carries about 900,000 distinct CDR3 sequences, around 48% recorded once. The sequencing sample was made of blood. The receptors here all came from a man aged 25-40 years in good health.

The CDR3 coding sequence is TGTGCCAGCGGCCCGGGACAGGGGGCAACAGATACGCAGTATTTT. Amino acid sequence: CASGPGQGATDTQYF. J is TRBJ2-3 and V is TRBV6-6, with TRBD1 matching over 12 bases. Germline V lookup: CDR1 MNHNY, CDR2 SVGAGI (reference sequence). This CDR3 contains 15 residues. J gave up 3 bases and V 8 bases, and 6 bases lay outside the gene matches.

The chain carries TRBV27 and TRBJ2-7, with 7 bases lining up with TRBD1. The CDR3 is 15 residues long. The junction had 11 bases not matched to a gene; V was cut back by 6 bases and J by 3 bases. Germline V gene data show CDR1 as MNHEY and CDR2 as SMNVEV (reference sequence). CDR3 DNA sequence: TGTGCCAGCAGCTCCCCCAACAGGGGATTCTACGAGCAGTACTTC. As protein: CASSSPNRGFYEQYF.